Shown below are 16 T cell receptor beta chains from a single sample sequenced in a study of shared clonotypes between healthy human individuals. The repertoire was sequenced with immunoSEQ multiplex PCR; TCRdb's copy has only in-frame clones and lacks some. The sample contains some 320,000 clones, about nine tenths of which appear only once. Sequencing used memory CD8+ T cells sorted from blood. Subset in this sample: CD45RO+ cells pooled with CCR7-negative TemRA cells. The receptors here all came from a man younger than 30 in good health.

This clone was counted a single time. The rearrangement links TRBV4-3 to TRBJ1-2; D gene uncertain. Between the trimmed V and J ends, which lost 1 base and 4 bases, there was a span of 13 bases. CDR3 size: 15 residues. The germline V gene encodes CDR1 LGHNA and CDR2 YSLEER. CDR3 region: CASSQAAGELYGYTF. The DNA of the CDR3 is TGCGCCAGCAGCCAAGCGGCGGGTGAACTCTATGGCTACACCTTC.

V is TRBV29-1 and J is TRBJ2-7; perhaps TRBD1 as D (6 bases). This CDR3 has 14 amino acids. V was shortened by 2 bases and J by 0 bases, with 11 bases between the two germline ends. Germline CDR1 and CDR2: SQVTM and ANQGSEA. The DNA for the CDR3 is TGCAGCGTTGAAAGGGGGTACGGCTCCTACGAGCAGTACTTC. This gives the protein CSVERGYGSYEQYF.

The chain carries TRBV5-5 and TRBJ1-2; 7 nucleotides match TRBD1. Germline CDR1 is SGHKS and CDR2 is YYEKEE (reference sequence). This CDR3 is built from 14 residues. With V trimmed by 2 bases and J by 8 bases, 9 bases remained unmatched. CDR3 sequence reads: CASSFRQGVRGYTF. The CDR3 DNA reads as TGTGCCAGCAGCTTTCGACAGGGTGTACGGGGCTACACCTTC.

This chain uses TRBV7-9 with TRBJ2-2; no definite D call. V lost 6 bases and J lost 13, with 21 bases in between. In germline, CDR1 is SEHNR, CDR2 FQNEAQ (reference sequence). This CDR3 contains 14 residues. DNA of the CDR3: TGTGCCAGCAGAACCCTATCGGTTTTACGCGGGCTGTTTTTT. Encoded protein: CASRTLSVLRGLFF.

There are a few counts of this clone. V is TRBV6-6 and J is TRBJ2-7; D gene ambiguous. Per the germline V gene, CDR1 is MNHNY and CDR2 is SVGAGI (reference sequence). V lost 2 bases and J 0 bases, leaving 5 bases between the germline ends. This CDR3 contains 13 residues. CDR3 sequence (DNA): TGTGCCAGCAGTTACCGGCACTCCTACGAGCAGTACTTC. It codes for CASSYRHSYEQYF.

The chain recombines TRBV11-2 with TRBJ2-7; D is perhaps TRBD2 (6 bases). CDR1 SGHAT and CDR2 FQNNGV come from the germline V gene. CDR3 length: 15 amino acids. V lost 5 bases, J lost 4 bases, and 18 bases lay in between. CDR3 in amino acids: CASSPGDFLDYEQYF. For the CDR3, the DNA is TGTGCCAGCAGCCCCGGGGACTTCCTGGATTACGAGCAGTACTTC.

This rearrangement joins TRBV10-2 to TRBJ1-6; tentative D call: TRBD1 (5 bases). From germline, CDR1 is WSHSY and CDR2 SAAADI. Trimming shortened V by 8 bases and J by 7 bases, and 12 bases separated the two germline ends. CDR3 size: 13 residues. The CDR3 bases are TGCGCCAGCGCGGGGCAACTAAATTCACCCCTCCACTTT. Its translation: CASAGQLNSPLHF.

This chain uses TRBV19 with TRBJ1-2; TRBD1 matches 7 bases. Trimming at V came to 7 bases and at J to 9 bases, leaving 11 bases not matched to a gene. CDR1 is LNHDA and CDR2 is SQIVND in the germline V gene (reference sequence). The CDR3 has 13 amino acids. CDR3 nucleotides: TGTGCCAGTACAGACAGGGAACGTCTCAGCTACACCTTC. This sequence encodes CASTDRERLSYTF.

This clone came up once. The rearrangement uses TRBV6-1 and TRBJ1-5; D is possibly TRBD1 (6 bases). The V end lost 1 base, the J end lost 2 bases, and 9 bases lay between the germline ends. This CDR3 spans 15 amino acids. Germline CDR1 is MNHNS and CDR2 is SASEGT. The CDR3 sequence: CASSEDRAGNQPQHF. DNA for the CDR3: TGTGCCAGCAGTGAAGACAGGGCAGGCAATCAGCCCCAGCATTTT.

CDR3 in DNA: TGTGCCAGCAGTTACGCAGGGTATTACTACGAGCAGTACTTC. This translates into CASSYAGYYYEQYF. The chain carries TRBV6-5 and TRBJ2-7; a possible D gene is TRBD1 (5 bases). This CDR3 region has 14 residues. Trimming took off 2 bases at V and 3 bases at J, with 11 bases between the two ends. CDR1 is MNHEY, CDR2 SVGAGI, per germline.

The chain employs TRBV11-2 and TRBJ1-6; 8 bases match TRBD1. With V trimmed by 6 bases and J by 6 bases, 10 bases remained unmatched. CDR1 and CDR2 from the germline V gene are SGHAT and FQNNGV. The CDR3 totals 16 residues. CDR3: CASRTQTGETNSPLHF. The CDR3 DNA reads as TGTGCCAGCAGAACCCAGACAGGGGAGACTAATTCACCCCTCCACTTT.

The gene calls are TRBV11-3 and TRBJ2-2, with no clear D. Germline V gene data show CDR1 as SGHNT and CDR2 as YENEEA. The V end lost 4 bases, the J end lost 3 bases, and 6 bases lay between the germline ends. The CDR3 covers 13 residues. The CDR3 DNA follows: TGTGCCAGCAGCTCGTTTGACACCGGGGAGCTGTTTTTT. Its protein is CASSSFDTGELFF.

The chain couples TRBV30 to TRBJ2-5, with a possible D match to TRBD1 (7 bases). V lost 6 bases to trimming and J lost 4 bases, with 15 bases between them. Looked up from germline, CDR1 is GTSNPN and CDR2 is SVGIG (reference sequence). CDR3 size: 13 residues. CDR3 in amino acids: CACAQGGLETQYF. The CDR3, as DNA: TGTGCCTGCGCCCAGGGGGGATTAGAGACCCAGTACTTC.

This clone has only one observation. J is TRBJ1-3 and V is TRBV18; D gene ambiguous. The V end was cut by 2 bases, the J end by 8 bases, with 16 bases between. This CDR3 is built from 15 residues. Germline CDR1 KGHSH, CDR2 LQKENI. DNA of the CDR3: TGTGCCAGCTCACCAAAAATACGTAGGTCAGACACCATATATTTT. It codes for CASSPKIRRSDTIYF.

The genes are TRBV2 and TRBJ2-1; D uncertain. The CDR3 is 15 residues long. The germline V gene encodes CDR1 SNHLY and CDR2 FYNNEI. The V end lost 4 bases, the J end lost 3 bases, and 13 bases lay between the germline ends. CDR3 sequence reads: CASSGSGKDYNEQFF. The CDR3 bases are TGTGCCAGCAGTGGGTCGGGTAAAGACTACAATGAGCAGTTCTTC.

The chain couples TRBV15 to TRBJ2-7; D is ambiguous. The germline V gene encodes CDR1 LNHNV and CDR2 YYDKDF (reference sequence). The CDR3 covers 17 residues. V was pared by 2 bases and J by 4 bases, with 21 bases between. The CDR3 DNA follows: TGTGCCACCAGCAGATCCGAAGGGAACTGGTGTGGGTACGAGCAGTACTTC. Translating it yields CATSRSEGNWCGYEQYF.